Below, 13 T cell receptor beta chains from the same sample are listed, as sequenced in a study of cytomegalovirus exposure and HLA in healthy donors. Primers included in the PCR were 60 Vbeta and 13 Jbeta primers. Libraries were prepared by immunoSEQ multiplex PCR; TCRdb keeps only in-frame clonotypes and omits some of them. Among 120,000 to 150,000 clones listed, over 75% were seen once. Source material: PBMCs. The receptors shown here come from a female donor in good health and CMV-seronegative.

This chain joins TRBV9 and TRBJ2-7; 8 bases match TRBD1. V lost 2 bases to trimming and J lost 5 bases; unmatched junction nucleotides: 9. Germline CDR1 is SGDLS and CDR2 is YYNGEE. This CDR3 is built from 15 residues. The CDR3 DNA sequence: TGTGCCAGCAGCGTCGGACAGGGAGGAAAGGACGAGCAGTACTTC. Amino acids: CASSVGQGGKDEQYF.

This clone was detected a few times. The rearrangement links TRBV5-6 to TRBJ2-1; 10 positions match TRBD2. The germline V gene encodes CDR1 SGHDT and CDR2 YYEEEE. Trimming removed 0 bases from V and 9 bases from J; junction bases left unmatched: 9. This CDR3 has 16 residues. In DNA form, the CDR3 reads TGTGCCAGCAGCTTGGTGAGGATAGCGGGAGGTTCTGAGCAGTTCTTC. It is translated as CASSLVRIAGGSEQFF.

The CDR3 region has the DNA TGCGCCAGCAGCCAAGATCCGAGAGAAAAACTGTTTTTT. It encodes CASSQDPREKLFF. The chain uses TRBV4-1 and TRBJ1-4; D remains ambiguous. V was cut by 0 bases and J by 8 bases, with 7 bases left in between. Per the germline V gene, CDR1 is MGHRA and CDR2 is YSYEKL. The CDR3 length is 13 residues.

The CDR3 loop reads CATSRDHYEQYF. As DNA, the CDR3 is TGTGCCACCAGCAGAGATCACTACGAGCAGTACTTC. The genes are TRBV15 and TRBJ2-7, with D hard to call. This CDR3 contains 12 residues. The germline V gene encodes CDR1 LNHNV and CDR2 YYDKDF (reference sequence). V was trimmed by 0 bases and J by 3 bases, leaving 3 bases between them.

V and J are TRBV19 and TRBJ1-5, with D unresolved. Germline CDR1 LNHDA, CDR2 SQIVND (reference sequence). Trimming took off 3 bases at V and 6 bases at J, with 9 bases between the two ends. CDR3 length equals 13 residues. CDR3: CASSIFEGQPQHF. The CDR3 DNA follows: TGTGCCAGTAGTATCTTCGAGGGTCAGCCCCAGCATTTT.

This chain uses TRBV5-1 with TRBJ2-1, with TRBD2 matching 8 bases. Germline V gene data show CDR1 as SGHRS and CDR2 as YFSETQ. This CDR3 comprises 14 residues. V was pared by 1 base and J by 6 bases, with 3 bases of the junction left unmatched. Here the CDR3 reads CASSLIAGTNEQFF. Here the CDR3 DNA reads TGCGCCAGCAGCTTGATAGCGGGAACCAATGAGCAGTTCTTC.

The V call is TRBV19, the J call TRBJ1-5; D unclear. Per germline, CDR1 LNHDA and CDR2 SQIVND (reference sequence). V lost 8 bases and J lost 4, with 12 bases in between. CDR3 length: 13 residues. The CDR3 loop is CASQVTGNQPQHF. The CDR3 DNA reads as TGTGCCAGTCAGGTGACGGGGAATCAGCCCCAGCATTTT.

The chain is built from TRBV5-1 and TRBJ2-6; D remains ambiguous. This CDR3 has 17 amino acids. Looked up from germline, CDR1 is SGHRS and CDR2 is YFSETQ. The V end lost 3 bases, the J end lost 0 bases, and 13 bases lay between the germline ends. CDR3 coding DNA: TGCGCCAGCAGCTCCCTCATACTGTCCTCTGGGGCCAACGTCCTGACTTTC. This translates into CASSSLILSSGANVLTF.

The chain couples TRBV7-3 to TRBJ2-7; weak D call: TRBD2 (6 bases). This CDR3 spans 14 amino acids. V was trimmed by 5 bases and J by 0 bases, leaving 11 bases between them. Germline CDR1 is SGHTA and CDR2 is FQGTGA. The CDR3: CASSPDGGSYEQYF. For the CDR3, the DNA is TGTGCCAGCAGCCCAGACGGGGGCTCCTACGAGCAGTACTTC.

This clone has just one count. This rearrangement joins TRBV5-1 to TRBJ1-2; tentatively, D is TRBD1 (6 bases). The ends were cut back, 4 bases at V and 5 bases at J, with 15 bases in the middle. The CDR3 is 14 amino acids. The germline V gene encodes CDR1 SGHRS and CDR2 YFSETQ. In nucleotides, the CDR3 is TGCGCCAGCAGCCCGACAGGAGCTCCTTATGGCTACACCTTC. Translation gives CASSPTGAPYGYTF.

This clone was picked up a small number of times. The CDR3 region is CASSMTGLPGELFF. DNA of the CDR3: TGTGCCAGTAGTATGACGGGTCTACCCGGGGAGCTGTTTTTT. The chain is built from TRBV19 and TRBJ2-2; D uncertain. This CDR3 region has 14 residues. Deletions cut 3 bases from V and 6 bases from J, with 11 bases between. Germline V gene data show CDR1 as LNHDA and CDR2 as SQIVND (reference sequence). The full variable domain, in which reference TRBV19 and TRBJ2-2 provide the parts outside the CDR3, is DGGITQSPKYLFRKEGQNVTLSCEQNLNHDAMYWYRQDPGQGLRLIYYSQIVNDFQKGDIAEGYSVSREKKESFPLTVTSAQKNPTAFYLCASSMTGLPGELFFGEGSRLTVL.

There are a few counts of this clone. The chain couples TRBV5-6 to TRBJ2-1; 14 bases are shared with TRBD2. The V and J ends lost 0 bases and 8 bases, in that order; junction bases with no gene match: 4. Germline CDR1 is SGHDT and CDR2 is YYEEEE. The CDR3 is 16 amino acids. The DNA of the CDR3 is TGTGCCAGCAGCTTGGGGGGACTAGCGGGAGTCTATGAGCAGTTCTTC. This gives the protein CASSLGGLAGVYEQFF.

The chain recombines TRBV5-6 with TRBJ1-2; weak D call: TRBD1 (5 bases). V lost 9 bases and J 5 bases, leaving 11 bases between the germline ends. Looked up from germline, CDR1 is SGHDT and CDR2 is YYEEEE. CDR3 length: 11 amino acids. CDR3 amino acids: CATRGTYGYTF. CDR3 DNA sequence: TGTGCCACCAGAGGGACTTATGGCTACACCTTC. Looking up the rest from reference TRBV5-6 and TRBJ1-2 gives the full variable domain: DAGVTQSPTHLIKTRGQQVTLRCSPKSGHDTVSWYQQALGQGPQFIFQYYEEEERQRGNFPDRFSGHQFPNYSSELNVNALLLGDSALYLCATRGTYGYTFGSGTRLTVV.